The present T cell receptor (beta chain) was sequenced within a study of blood T cell repertoires in COVID-19. Study as a whole: PBMCs, B-cell-depleted T cells, or T cells provided the cDNA or gDNA that made up the material.

The CDR3 covers 13 residues. CDR1 SGHRS and CDR2 YFSETQ come from the germline V gene. The V end lost 1 base, the J end lost 5 bases, and 9 bases lay between the germline ends. In regard to this clone: This CDR3 is also generated by other DNA sequences in the sample.

Authors' data handling: From reference gene primer amplification, estimates of nucleated cell counts were derived. The repertoire was sequenced with immunoSEQ multiplex PCR; TCRdb's copy has only in-frame clones and lacks some. That table gives V, J and clone size, and the DNA gave D and trimming. In the table there are about 470,000 clones, 75% to 90% of which are singletons. Participant reports of clinical history set cohort assignment. Two negative PCRs, clearance, or symptom resolution characterized the recovered Cohort 3 donors. The sequence was collected from a woman between 18 and 29 years old who had recovered from COVID-19. The sequencing input was PBMCs or T cells enriched from blood (not recorded which). The rearrangement links TRBV5-1 to TRBJ1-1; D is perhaps TRBD1 (6 bases). The CDR3 here is CASSLTQGTEAFF. The CDR3 DNA is TGCGCCAGCAGCTTGACTCAGGGGACTGAAGCTTTCTTT. The whole variable domain, remainder taken from reference TRBV5-1 and TRBJ1-1, is KAGVTQTPRYLIKTRGQQVTLSCSPISGHRSVSWYQQTPGQGLQFLFEYFSETQRNKGNFPGRFSGRQFSNSRSEMNVSTLELGDSALYLCASSLTQGTEAFFGQGTRLTVV.